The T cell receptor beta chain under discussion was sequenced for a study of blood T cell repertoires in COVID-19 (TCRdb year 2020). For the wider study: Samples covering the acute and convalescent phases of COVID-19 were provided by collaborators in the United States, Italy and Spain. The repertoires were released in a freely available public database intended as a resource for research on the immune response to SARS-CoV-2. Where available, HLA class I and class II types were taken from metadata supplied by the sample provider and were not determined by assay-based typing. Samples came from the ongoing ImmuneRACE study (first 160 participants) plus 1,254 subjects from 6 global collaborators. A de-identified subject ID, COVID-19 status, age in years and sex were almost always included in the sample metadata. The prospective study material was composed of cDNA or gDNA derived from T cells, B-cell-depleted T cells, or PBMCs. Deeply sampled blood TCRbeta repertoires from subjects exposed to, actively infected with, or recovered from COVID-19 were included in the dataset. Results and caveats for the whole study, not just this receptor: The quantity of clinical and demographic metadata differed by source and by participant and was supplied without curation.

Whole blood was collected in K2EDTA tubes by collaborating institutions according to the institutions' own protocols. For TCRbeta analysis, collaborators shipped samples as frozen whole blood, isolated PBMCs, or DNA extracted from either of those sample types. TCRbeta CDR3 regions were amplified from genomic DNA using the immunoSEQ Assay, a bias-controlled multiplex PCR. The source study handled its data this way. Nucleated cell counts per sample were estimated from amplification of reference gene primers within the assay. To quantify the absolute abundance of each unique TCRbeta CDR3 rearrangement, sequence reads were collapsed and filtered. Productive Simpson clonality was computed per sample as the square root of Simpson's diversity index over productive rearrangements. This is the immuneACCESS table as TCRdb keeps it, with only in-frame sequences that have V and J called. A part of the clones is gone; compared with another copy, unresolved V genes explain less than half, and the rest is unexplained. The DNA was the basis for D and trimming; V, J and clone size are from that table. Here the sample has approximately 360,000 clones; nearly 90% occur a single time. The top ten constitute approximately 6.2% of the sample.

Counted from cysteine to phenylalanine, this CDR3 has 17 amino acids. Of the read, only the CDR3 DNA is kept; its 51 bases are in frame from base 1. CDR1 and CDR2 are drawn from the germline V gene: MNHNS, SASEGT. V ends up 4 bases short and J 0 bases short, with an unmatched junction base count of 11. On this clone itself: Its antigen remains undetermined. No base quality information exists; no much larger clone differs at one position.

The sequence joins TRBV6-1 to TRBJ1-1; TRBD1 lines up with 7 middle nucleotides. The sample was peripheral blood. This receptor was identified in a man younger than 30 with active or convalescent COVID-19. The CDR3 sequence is CASSVTGVGIMNTEAFF. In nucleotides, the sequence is TGTGCCAGCAGTGTCACAGGGGTCGGGATAATGAACACTGAAGCTTTCTTT.